This T cell receptor beta chain was retrieved from a study of technical replicates of blood from a few donors. The V end was cut by 0 bases, the J end by 4 bases, with 20 bases between. The length of the CDR3 is 18 residues. Germline lookup yields CDR1 SGHRS and CDR2 YFSETQ. Profiling relied on immunoSEQ multiplex PCR, and the TCRdb table lists in-frame clones only, not all of them. The sample includes some 90,000 clones, 85% to 95% seen only once; the top ten take about 0.37%. The sequence was collected from a human donor in good health. The V call is TRBV5-1, the J call TRBJ2-1; the D gene is possibly TRBD1 (6 bases). The sample taken for sequencing was T cells isolated from PBMCs. CDR3 in amino acids: CASSLAAGDRSPYNEQFF. For the CDR3, the DNA is TGCGCCAGCAGCTTGGCCGCGGGTGACAGGTCCCCTTACAATGAGCAGTTCTTC.